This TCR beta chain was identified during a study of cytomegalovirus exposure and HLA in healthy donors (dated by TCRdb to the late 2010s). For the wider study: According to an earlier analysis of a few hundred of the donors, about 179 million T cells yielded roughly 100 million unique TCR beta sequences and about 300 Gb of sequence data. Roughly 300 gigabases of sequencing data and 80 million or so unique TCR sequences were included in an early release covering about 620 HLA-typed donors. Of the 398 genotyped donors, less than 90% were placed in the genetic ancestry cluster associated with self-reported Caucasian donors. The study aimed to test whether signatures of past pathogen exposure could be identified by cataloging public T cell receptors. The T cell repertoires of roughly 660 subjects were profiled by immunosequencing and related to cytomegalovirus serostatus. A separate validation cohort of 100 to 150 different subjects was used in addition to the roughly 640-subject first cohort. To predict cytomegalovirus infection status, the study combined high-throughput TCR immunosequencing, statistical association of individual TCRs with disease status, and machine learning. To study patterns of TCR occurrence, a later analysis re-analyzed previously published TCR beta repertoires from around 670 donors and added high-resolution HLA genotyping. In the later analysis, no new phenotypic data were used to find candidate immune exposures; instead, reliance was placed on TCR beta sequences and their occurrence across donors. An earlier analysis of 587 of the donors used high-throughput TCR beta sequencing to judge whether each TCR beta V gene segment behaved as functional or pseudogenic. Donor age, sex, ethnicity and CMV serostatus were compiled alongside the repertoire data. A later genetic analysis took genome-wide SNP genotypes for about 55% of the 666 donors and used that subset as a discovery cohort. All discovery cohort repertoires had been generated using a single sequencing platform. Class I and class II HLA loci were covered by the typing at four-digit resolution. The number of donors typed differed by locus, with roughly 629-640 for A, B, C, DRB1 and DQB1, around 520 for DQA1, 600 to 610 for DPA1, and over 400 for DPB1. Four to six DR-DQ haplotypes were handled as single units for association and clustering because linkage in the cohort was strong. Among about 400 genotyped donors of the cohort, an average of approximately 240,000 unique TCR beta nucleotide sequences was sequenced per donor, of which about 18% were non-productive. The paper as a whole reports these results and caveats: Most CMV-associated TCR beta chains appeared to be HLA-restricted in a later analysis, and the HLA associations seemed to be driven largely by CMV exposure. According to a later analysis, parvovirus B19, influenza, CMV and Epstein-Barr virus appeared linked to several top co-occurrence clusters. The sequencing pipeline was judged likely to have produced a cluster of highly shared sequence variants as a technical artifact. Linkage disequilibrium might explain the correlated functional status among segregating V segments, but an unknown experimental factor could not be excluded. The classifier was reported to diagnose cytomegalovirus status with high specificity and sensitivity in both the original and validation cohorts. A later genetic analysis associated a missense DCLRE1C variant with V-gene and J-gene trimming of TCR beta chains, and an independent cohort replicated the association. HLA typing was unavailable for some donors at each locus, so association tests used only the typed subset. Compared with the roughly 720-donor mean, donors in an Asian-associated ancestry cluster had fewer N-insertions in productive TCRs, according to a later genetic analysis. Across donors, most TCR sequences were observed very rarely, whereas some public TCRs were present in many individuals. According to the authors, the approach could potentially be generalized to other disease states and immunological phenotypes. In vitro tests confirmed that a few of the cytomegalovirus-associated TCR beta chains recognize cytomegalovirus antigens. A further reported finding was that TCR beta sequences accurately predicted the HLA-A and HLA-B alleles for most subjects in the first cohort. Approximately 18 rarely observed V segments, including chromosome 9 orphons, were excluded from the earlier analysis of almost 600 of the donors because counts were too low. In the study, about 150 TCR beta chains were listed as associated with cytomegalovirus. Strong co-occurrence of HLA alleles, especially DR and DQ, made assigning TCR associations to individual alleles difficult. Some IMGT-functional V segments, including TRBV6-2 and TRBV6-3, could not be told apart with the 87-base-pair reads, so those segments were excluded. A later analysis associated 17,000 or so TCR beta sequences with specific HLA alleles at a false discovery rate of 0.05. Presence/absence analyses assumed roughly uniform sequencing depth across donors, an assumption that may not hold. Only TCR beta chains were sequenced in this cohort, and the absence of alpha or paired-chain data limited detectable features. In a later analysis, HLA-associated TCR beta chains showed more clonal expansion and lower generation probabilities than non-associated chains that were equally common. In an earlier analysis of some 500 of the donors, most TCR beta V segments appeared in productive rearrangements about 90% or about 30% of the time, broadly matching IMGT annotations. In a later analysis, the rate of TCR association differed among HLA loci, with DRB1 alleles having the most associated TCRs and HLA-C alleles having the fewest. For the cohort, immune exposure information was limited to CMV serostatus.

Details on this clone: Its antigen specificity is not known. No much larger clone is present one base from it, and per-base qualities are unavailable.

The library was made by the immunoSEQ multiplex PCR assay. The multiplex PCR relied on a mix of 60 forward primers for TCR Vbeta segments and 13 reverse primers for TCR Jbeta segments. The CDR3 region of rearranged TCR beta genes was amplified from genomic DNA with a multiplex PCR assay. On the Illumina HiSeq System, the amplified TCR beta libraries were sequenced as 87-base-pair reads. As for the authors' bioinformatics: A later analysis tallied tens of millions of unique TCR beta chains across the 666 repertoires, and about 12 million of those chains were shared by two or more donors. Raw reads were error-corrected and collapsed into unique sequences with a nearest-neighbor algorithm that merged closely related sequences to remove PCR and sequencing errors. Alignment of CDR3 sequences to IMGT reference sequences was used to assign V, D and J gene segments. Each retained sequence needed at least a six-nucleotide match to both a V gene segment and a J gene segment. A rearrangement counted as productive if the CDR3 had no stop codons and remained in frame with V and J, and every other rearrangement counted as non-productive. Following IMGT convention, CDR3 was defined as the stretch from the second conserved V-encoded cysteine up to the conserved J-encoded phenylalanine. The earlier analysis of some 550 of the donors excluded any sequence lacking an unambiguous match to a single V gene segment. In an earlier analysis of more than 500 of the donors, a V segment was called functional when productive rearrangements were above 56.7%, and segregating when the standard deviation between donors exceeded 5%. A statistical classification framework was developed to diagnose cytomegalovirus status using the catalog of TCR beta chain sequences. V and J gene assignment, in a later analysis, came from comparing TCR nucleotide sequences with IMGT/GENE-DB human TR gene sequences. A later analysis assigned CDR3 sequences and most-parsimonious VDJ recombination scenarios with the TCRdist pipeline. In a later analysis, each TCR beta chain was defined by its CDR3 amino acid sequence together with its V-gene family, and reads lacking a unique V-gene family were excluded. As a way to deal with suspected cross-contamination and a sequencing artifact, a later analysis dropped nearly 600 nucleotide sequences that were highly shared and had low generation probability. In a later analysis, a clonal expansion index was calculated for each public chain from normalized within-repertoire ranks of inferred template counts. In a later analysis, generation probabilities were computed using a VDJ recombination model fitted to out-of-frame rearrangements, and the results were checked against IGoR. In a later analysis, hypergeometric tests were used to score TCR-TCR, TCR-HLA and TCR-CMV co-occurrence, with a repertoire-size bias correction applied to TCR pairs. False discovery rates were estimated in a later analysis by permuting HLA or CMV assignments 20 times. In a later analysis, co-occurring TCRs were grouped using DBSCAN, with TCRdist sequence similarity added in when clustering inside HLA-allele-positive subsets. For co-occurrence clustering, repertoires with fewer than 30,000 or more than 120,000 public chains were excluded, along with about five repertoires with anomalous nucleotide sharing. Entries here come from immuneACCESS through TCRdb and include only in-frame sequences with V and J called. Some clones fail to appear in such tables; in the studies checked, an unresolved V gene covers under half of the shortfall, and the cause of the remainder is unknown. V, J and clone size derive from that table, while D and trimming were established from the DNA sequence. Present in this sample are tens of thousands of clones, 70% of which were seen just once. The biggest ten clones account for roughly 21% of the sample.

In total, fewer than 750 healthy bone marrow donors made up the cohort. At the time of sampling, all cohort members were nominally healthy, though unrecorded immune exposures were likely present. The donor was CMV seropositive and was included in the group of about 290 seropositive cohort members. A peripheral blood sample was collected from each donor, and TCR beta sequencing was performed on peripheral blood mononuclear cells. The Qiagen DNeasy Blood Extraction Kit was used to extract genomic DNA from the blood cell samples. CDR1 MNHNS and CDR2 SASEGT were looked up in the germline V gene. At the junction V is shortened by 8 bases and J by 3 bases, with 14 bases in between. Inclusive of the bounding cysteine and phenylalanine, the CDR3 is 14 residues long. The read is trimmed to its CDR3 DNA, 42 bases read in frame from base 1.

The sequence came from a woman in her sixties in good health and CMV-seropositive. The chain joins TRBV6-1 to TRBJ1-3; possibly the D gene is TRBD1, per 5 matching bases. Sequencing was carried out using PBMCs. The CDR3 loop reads CASGGALFGNTIYF. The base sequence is TGTGCCAGCGGAGGGGCGCTTTTTGGAAACACCATATATTTT.